This TCR beta chain was sequenced in a study of T cells in Graves' hyperthyroidism and ophthalmopathy. Across the whole study: Once the initial diagnosis was made, peripheral blood was obtained before any treatment.

The diagnostic basis comprised clinical symptoms, serum thyroxine and TRAb, thyroid ultrasound and orbital computed tomography. The germline gives CDR1 KGHDR, CDR2 SFDVKD. Between the trimmed V and J ends, which lost 3 bases and 4 bases, there was a span of 15 bases. The CDR3 loop spans 17 amino acids. The source material, RNA transcripts, was used to amplify TCR beta CDR3 regions. The primer set for the first-round RT-PCR of the TCR CDR3 was HTBI. TCRdb analysed the multiplex PCR reads with MiXCR anew, one entry per CDR3 protein. The table has about 610,000 distinct CDR3 sequences, 14% to 15% seen once.

The sequenced material came from blood. This chain joins TRBV24-1 and TRBJ2-6, with D perhaps TRBD1 (6 bases). This TCR derives from a woman aged 40 to 50 with Graves' ophthalmopathy. In DNA form, the CDR3 reads TGTGCCACCAGTGATACACCCGGGACAAAGGGGGCCAACGTCCTGACTTTC. Encoded protein: CATSDTPGTKGANVLTF.